Below, 14 T cell receptor beta chains from the same sample are listed, as sequenced in a study of blood T cells in healthy people across ages. Alongside a J-beta primer mix, a sample-barcoded 5' primer served in a second PCR lasting about 7 to 11 cycles. In TCRdb, the 5' RACE reads were re-called with MiXCR into one record per CDR3 protein. Of fewer than 600,000 distinct CDR3 sequences in the sample, about 28% were seen once. The same data also contributed to another study, on T cells of mothers and their children.

The sample comprised blood. Receptors originate from a boy under 10 years old in good health.

This sequence joins TRBV10-3 and TRBJ2-2, with TRBD1 as a possible D gene (6 bases). In germline, CDR1 is ENHRY, CDR2 SYGVKD. This CDR3 has 16 residues. V shed 4 bases and J shed 7 bases, with 19 bases lying between them. The CDR3 sequence is CAISATGSFESGELFF. The DNA for the CDR3 is TGTGCCATCAGTGCCACAGGGTCCTTCGAAAGCGGGGAGCTGTTTTTT.

In its sample, this clonotype was seen a few times. This rearrangement joins TRBV12-5 to TRBJ2-5; TRBD1 or TRBD2 may be the D gene (5 bases each). The V end lost 1 base, the J end lost 2 bases, and 11 bases lay between the germline ends. Germline values: CDR1 LGHNT, CDR2 FRNRAP. The CDR3 is 15 residues long. The CDR3, as DNA: TGTGCTAGTGGTTTGGGCAGGGACCCACAAGAGACCCAGTACTTC. Protein product: CASGLGRDPQETQYF.

This clonotype has just a few counts. This chain joins TRBV7-9 and TRBJ2-1; D is unclear. Germline V gene data show CDR1 as SEHNR and CDR2 as FQNEAQ (reference sequence). CDR3 size: 16 residues. V was clipped by 4 bases and J by 0 bases, with 13 bases between them. The CDR3 region has the DNA TGTGCCAGCAGCTCTCTGACACCACGCTCCTACAATGAGCAGTTCTTC. It specifies CASSSLTPRSYNEQFF.

The V call is TRBV5-1, the J call TRBJ2-4; D is ambiguous. The CDR3 is 14 amino acids. V was trimmed by 2 bases and J by 6 bases, leaving 12 bases between them. CDR1 is SGHRS and CDR2 is YFSETQ in the germline V gene. CDR3 protein: CASSFGGRGNIQYF. The CDR3 bases are TGCGCCAGCAGCTTCGGCGGCAGAGGAAACATTCAGTACTTC.

This clonotype has a handful of counts. The J gene is TRBJ2-4, the V gene TRBV4-2; perhaps TRBD2 as D (6 bases). This CDR3 contains 15 residues. Germline CDR1 LGHNA, CDR2 YNFKEQ. V lost 0 bases and J 7 bases, leaving 13 bases between the germline ends. The CDR3 loop reads CASSQDRGWGNIQYF. CDR3 sequence (DNA): TGTGCCAGCAGCCAAGATCGGGGGTGGGGCAACATTCAGTACTTC.

The rearrangement links TRBV9 to TRBJ2-5; 7 positions agree with TRBD2. V gave up 3 bases and J gave up 2 bases; unmatched junction bases: 4. The CDR3 is made up of 14 amino acids. CDR1 and CDR2 from the germline V gene are SGDLS and YYNGEE. The CDR3 here is CASSAGGGQETQYF. The CDR3 DNA sequence: TGTGCCAGCAGCGCGGGAGGTGGTCAAGAGACCCAGTACTTC.

V and J are TRBV6-5 and TRBJ2-5; 9 bases fit TRBD1. The end of the DNA fits TRBJ2-1 better, so the J call may be wrong. The CDR3 is made up of 15 amino acids. Germline V lookup: CDR1 MNHEY, CDR2 SVGAGI. The CDR3 nucleotides are TGTGCCAGCACCCAGGGGACAGGGCGGTGGAATGAGCAGTTCTTC. It yields the protein CASTQGTGRWNEQFF.

The chain couples TRBV5-1 to TRBJ2-1; 8 positions match TRBD2. This CDR3 has 16 residues. Germline V gene sequence: CDR1 SGHRS, CDR2 YFSETQ. The V and J ends lost 0 bases and 6 bases, in that order; junction bases with no gene match: 8. The CDR3 reads CASSLVGTSIANEQFF. In nucleotides, the CDR3 is TGCGCCAGCAGCTTGGTTGGGACTAGTATCGCCAATGAGCAGTTCTTC.

This clonotype has only a few counts. V gene TRBV25-1 combines with J gene TRBJ2-5; 13 bases align to TRBD2. The J call is doubtful: the DNA matches TRBJ2-1 better. Germline V gene data show CDR1 as MGHDK and CDR2 as SYGVNS. The CDR3 has 15 amino acids. CDR3 amino acids: CASSDGLAGAYEQFF. CDR3 bases: TGTGCCAGCAGTGACGGACTAGCGGGAGCTTATGAGCAGTTCTTC.

The rearrangement joins TRBV15 to TRBJ1-2, with D uncertain. CDR1 is LNHNV, CDR2 YYDKDF, per germline (reference sequence). V lost 0 bases and J lost 2, with 10 bases in between. This CDR3 has 15 residues. CDR3 sequence (DNA): TGTGCCACCAGCAGAGAACGGGATATGAACTATGGCTACACCTTC. Protein product: CATSRERDMNYGYTF.

The chain uses TRBV9 and TRBJ2-5; tentative D call: TRBD2 (6 bases). Trimming took off 4 bases at V and 1 base at J, with 14 bases between the two ends. CDR1 is SGDLS and CDR2 is YYNGEE in the germline V gene. The CDR3 has 15 residues. CDR3 in DNA: TGTGCCAGCAGCTTCAAGGAGGGTTTCCAAGAGACCCAGTACTTC. This codes for CASSFKEGFQETQYF.

The chain employs TRBV7-9 and TRBJ2-5, with a weak D call TRBD1 (6 bases). Gene TRBJ2-1 matches the end of the DNA better, so the J call may be wrong. Germline values: CDR1 SEHNR, CDR2 FQNEAQ (reference sequence). This CDR3 is 13 amino acids long. CDR3 sequence: CASSPALGGEQFF. CDR3 bases: TGTGCCAGCAGCCCAGCACTAGGGGGTGAGCAGTTCTTC.

The genes are TRBV7-2 and TRBJ2-7, with TRBD1 matching over 7 bases. Germline V gene sequence: CDR1 SGHTA, CDR2 FQGNSA. The V and J ends lost 5 bases and 7 bases, in that order; junction bases with no gene match: 5. The CDR3 has 12 residues. The CDR3 DNA follows: TGTGCCAGCAGCAGGGACAGAGGGGAGCAGTACTTC. This encodes CASSRDRGEQYF. The variable domain in full, completed from reference TRBV7-2 and TRBJ2-7, reads GAGVSQSPSNKVTEKGKDVELRCDPISGHTALYWYRQSLGQGLEFLIYFQGNSAPDKSGLPSDRFSAERTGGSVSTLTIQRTQQEDSAVYLCASSRDRGEQYFGPGTRLTVT.

This clonotype was picked up many times. This chain uses TRBV14 with TRBJ1-4; D not certain. Germline CDR1 and CDR2: SGHDN and FVKESK. The germline V and J ends were trimmed by 3 bases and 8 bases, with 4 bases remaining between them. The CDR3 is made up of 11 amino acids. CDR3 in DNA: TGTGCCAGCAGCCATTCGGAAAAACTGTTTTTT. Protein sequence: CASSHSEKLFF.